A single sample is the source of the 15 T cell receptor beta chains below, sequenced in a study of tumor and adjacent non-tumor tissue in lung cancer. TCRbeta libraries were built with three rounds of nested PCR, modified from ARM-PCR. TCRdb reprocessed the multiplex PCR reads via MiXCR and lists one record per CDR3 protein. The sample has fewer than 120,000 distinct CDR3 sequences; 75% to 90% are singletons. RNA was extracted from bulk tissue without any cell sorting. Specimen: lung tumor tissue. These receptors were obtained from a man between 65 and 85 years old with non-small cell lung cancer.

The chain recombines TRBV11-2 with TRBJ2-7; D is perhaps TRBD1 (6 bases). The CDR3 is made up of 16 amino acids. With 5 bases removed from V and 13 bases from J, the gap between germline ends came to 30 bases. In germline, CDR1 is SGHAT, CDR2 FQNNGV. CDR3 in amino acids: CASSPPAGTPTYEYYF. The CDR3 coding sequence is TGTGCCAGCAGCCCCCCCGCCGGGACACCAACCTACGAATATTACTTC. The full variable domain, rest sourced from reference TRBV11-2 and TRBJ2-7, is EAGVAQSPRYKIIEKRQSVAFWCNPISGHATLYWYQQILGQGPKLLIQFQNNGVVDDSQLPKDRFSAERLKGVDSTLKIQPAKLEDSAVYLCASSPPAGTPTYEYYFGPGTRLTVT.

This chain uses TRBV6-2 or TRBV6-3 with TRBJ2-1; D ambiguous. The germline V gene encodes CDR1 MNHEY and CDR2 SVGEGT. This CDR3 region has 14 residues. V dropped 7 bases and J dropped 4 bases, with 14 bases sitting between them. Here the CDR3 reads CASNPATHYNEQFF. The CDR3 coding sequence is TGTGCCAGCAATCCTGCGACACATTACAATGAGCAGTTCTTC.

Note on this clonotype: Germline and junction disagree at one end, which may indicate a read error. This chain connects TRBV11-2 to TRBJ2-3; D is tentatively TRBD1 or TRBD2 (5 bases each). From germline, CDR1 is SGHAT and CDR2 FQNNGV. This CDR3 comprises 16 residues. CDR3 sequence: CASSTFMGDSTNTQYF. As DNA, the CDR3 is TGTGCCAGCAGCACCTTCATGGGGGATTCCACAAATACGCAGTATTTT.

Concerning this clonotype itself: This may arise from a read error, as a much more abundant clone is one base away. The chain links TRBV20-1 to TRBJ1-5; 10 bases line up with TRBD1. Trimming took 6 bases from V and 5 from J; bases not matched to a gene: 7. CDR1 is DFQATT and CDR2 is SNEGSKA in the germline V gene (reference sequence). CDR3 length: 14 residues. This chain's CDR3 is CSAYRDRGDQPQHF. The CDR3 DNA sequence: TGCAGTGCATACCGGGACAGGGGCGATCAGCCCCAGCATTTT.

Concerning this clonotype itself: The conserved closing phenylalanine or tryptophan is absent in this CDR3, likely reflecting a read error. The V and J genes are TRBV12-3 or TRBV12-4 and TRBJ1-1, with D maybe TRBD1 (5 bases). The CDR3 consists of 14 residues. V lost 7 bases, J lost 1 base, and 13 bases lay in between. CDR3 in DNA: TGTGCCAGCATGGACCACCAGGGGAACACTGAAGCTTTCTTA. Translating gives CASMDHQGNTEAFL.

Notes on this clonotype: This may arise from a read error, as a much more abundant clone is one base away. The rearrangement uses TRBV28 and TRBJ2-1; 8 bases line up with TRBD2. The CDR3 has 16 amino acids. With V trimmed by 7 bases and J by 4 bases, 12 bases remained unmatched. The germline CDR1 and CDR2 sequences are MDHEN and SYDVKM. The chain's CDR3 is CASISPSSGQYNEQFF. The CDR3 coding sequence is TGTGCCAGCATTTCTCCGTCTAGCGGGCAGTACAATGAGCAGTTCTTC.

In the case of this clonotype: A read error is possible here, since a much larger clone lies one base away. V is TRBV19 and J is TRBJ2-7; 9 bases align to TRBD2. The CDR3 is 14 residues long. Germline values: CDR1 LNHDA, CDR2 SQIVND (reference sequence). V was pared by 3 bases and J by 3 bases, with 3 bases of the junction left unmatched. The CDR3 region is CASSMQAGGYEQYF. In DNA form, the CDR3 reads TGTGCCAGTAGTATGCAAGCGGGAGGCTACGAGCAGTACTTC.

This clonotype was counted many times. The CDR3 DNA sequence: TGTGCCACCAGTGAGCCGCAGGTATATGCAACTAATGAAAAACTGTTTTTT. It translates to CATSEPQVYATNEKLFF. The chain links TRBV24-1 to TRBJ1-4, with unresolved D. This CDR3 region has 17 residues. From germline, CDR1 is KGHDR and CDR2 SFDVKD. Trimming shortened V by 4 bases and J by 0 bases, and 14 bases separated the two germline ends.

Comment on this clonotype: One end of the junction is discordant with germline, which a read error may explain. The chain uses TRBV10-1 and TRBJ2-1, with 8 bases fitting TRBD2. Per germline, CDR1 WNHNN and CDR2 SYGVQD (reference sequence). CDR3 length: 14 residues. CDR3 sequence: CASSPLRGGLEQFF. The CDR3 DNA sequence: TGCGCCAGCAGCCCCCTCCGGGGGGGCTTAGAGCAGTTCTTT.

CDR3 nucleotides: TGTGCCAGCAGCTTAATGGGCACAGGGATCGCCGGGGAGCTGTTTTTT. Encoded protein: CASSLMGTGIAGELFF. This chain joins TRBV11-2 and TRBJ2-2; a possible D gene is TRBD1 (6 bases). The CDR3 length is 16 residues. Trimming removed 2 bases at V and 6 bases at J, with 16 bases between. In germline, CDR1 is SGHAT, CDR2 FQNNGV.

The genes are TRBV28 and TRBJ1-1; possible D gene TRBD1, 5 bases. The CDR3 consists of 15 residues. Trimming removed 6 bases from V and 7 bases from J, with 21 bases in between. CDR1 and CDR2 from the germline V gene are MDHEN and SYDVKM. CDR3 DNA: TGTGCCAGCAGCCTCCATGCAGGGATTGGCAATGAAGCTTTCTTT. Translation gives CASSLHAGIGNEAFF.

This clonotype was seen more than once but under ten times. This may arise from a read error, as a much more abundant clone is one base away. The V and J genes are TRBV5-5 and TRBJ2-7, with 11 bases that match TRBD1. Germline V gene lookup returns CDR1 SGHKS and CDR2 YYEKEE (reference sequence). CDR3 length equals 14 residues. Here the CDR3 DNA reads TGTGCCGGCAGCCGCCGGGACAGGGGGGGCGAGCAGTACTTC. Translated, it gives CAGSRRDRGGEQYF.

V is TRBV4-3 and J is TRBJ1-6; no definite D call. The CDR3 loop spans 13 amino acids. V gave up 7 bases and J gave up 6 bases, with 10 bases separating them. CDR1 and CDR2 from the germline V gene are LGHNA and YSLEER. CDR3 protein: CASNREVNSPLHF. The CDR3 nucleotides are TGCGCCAGCAACCGGGAAGTTAATTCACCCCTCCACTTT.

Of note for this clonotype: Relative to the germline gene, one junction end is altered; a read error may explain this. In DNA form, the CDR3 reads TGTACCAGCAGCCTGGAAATGGGTTCGATTGAAGCTTTCTTT. Residues: CTSSLEMGSIEAFF. This chain links TRBV5-4 with TRBJ1-1; D not resolved. CDR3 length equals 14 residues. The germline gives CDR1 SGHNT, CDR2 YYREEE (reference sequence).

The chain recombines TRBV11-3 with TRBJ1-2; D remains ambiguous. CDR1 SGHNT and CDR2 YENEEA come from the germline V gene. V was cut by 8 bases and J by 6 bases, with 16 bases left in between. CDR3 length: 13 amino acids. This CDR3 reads CASGRSGVHGYTF. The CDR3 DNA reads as TGTGCCAGCGGCCGATCCGGGGTACATGGCTACACCTTC.